These T cell receptor beta chains were read from a single sample in a study of cytomegalovirus exposure and HLA in healthy donors. Here immunoSEQ multiplex PCR was the method, and the copy in TCRdb shows in-frame clones only, minus some. Among 150,000 to 200,000 clones, about four fifths were seen once, and the ten largest hold approximately 1.7%. The sample taken for sequencing was PBMCs. The receptors come from a man between 35 and 55 years old in good health and CMV-seropositive. CDR3s include the opening cysteine and the closing phenylalanine or tryptophan. Each record gives: clone size, CDR3 length, V gene, D gene, J gene, CDR3 DNA, CDR3 protein. A D gene is named only where the DNA matches it firmly. Clone size is shown for a subset of rows, as once, few, many or a class of expanded clone.

abundance: .; len: 15; v_gene: TRBV5-1; d_gene: .; j_gene: TRBJ2-5; CDR3nt: TGCGCCAGCAGCCCCCCCTCCGGAGGGACGGAGACCCAGTACTTC; CDR3aa: CASSPPSGGTETQYF
abundance: .; len: 12; v_gene: TRBV10-3; d_gene: TRBD1; j_gene: TRBJ2-7; CDR3nt: TGTGCCATCATGGGACAGGGTTTCGAGCAGTACTTC; CDR3aa: CAIMGQGFEQYF
abundance: .; len: 13; v_gene: TRBV29-1; d_gene: TRBD1; j_gene: TRBJ2-1; CDR3nt: TGCAGCTCCGGGACAGGGGGCTACAATGAGCAGTTCTTC; CDR3aa: CSSGTGGYNEQFF
abundance: .; len: 12; v_gene: TRBV7-8; d_gene: .; j_gene: TRBJ2-7; CDR3nt: TGTGCCAGCACCGAGGCGGGGCTGGAGCAGTACTTC; CDR3aa: CASTEAGLEQYF
abundance: .; len: 16; v_gene: TRBV5-6; d_gene: TRBD2; j_gene: TRBJ2-3; CDR3nt: TGTGCCAGCAGCTTGAGCGGGATGGGGGGCACAGATACGCAGTATTTT; CDR3aa: CASSLSGMGGTDTQYF
abundance: once; len: 13; v_gene: TRBV6-5; d_gene: TRBD1; j_gene: TRBJ1-2; CDR3nt: TGTGCCAGCAGTCCGGGACAGCTATATGGCTACACCTTC; CDR3aa: CASSPGQLYGYTF
abundance: .; len: 15; v_gene: TRBV19; d_gene: TRBD2; j_gene: TRBJ2-1; CDR3nt: TGTGCCAGTAGTATTACAGGACTAGGAAACAATGAGCAGTTCTTC; CDR3aa: CASSITGLGNNEQFF
abundance: .; len: 14; v_gene: TRBV21-1; d_gene: .; j_gene: TRBJ1-5; CDR3nt: TGTGCCAGCAGCACCCCGAGGAGGAATCAGCCCCAGCATTTT; CDR3aa: CASSTPRRNQPQHF
abundance: .; len: 13; v_gene: TRBV2; d_gene: TRBD1; j_gene: TRBJ1-4; CDR3nt: TGTGCCAGCAGTGACAGGGGGGATGAAAAACTGTTTTTT; CDR3aa: CASSDRGDEKLFF
abundance: .; len: 15; v_gene: TRBV2; d_gene: .; j_gene: TRBJ2-7; CDR3nt: TGTGCCAGCAGTGTGATCGGTACAGTTGCCTTCGAGCAGTACTTC; CDR3aa: CASSVIGTVAFEQYF
abundance: .; len: 18; v_gene: TRBV11-2; d_gene: .; j_gene: TRBJ2-7; CDR3nt: TGTGCCAGCAGCTTAGTAGCGTTCCGACCGACTAGCTCCTACGAGCAGTACTTC; CDR3aa: CASSLVAFRPTSSYEQYF
abundance: .; len: 15; v_gene: TRBV19; d_gene: .; j_gene: TRBJ1-4; CDR3nt: TGTGCCAGTACTGGTCGATGGTCAGAAAATGAAAAACTGTTTTTT; CDR3aa: CASTGRWSENEKLFF
abundance: .; len: 14; v_gene: TRBV28; d_gene: .; j_gene: TRBJ1-2; CDR3nt: TGTGCCAGCAGTCCCCTGACACCCTATTATGGCTACACCTTC; CDR3aa: CASSPLTPYYGYTF
abundance: .; len: 14; v_gene: TRBV7-9; d_gene: TRBD2; j_gene: TRBJ2-1; CDR3nt: TGTGCCAGCAGCCGGGGGGATCCAGGGAGTGAGCAGTTCTTC; CDR3aa: CASSRGDPGSEQFF
abundance: few; len: 14; v_gene: TRBV2; d_gene: .; j_gene: TRBJ1-5; CDR3nt: .; CDR3aa: CASTERLSGQPQHF
abundance: .; len: 14; v_gene: TRBV7-2; d_gene: .; j_gene: TRBJ1-1; CDR3nt: TGTGCCAGCAGCTTAAACCGGGGAGGCACTGAAGCTTTCTTT; CDR3aa: CASSLNRGGTEAFF
abundance: .; len: 15; v_gene: TRBV19; d_gene: TRBD1; j_gene: TRBJ1-1; CDR3nt: TGTGCCAGTAGTATCGGAGGGGGCATGAACACTGAAGCTTTCTTT; CDR3aa: CASSIGGGMNTEAFF
abundance: .; len: 15; v_gene: TRBV7-2; d_gene: .; j_gene: TRBJ2-7; CDR3nt: TGTGCCAGCAGCCCCACCGAAGCCGACTCCTACGAGCAGTACTTC; CDR3aa: CASSPTEADSYEQYF
abundance: .; len: 18; v_gene: TRBV18; d_gene: TRBD1; j_gene: TRBJ2-6; CDR3nt: TGTGCCAGCTCACTAACCGGGACAGGGCCCTCTGGGGCCAACGTCCTGACTTTC; CDR3aa: CASSLTGTGPSGANVLTF
abundance: .; len: 13; v_gene: TRBV27; d_gene: .; j_gene: TRBJ2-2; CDR3nt: TGTGCCAGCAGTTTTGACATCACCGGGGAGCTGTTTTTT; CDR3aa: CASSFDITGELFF
abundance: .; len: 15; v_gene: TRBV13; d_gene: .; j_gene: TRBJ2-1; CDR3nt: TGTGCCAGCAGCCCAGACAGTGCCCCCTACAATGAGCAGTTCTTC; CDR3aa: CASSPDSAPYNEQFF
abundance: .; len: 14; v_gene: TRBV6-5; d_gene: .; j_gene: TRBJ2-1; CDR3nt: TGTGCCAGCAGTTACTCTAGCGGCCCGAATGAGCAGTTCTTC; CDR3aa: CASSYSSGPNEQFF
abundance: .; len: 14; v_gene: TRBV6-1; d_gene: .; j_gene: TRBJ1-2; CDR3nt: TGTGCCAGCAGGGGCGTGGGCCGAGAACGTGGCTACACCTTC; CDR3aa: CASRGVGRERGYTF
abundance: .; len: 16; v_gene: TRBV14; d_gene: TRBD2; j_gene: TRBJ2-5; CDR3nt: TGTGCCAGCAGCCAAGGGGTAGCGGGAGCGCGGGAGACCCAGTACTTC; CDR3aa: CASSQGVAGARETQYF
abundance: .; len: 12; v_gene: TRBV6-1; d_gene: TRBD1; j_gene: TRBJ2-7; CDR3nt: TGTGCCAGCAGGAGGGACAGCTACGAGCAGTACTTC; CDR3aa: CASRRDSYEQYF
abundance: .; len: 14; v_gene: TRBV7-2; d_gene: .; j_gene: TRBJ2-7; CDR3nt: TGTGCCAGCAGCTTAATGCGGGACTCCTACGAGCAGTACTTC; CDR3aa: CASSLMRDSYEQYF
abundance: .; len: 16; v_gene: TRBV7-2; d_gene: .; j_gene: TRBJ2-3; CDR3nt: TGTGCCAGCAGCTTAGAAAGTCGGCGGAACACAGATACGCAGTATTTT; CDR3aa: CASSLESRRNTDTQYF
abundance: .; len: 13; v_gene: TRBV2; d_gene: .; j_gene: TRBJ2-1; CDR3nt: TGTGCCAGCACCACGGGGGGCCAGGGAGAGCAGTTCTTC; CDR3aa: CASTTGGQGEQFF
abundance: .; len: 16; v_gene: TRBV5-1; d_gene: TRBD2; j_gene: TRBJ2-1; CDR3nt: TGCGCCAGCTCCTCGGTGGGGCTAGCGGGAGTCAGTGAGCAGTTCTTC; CDR3aa: CASSSVGLAGVSEQFF
abundance: .; len: 14; v_gene: TRBV6-4; d_gene: .; j_gene: TRBJ1-5; CDR3nt: TGTGCCAGCAGACTCCGGGACATCGGGCAGCCCCAGCATTTT; CDR3aa: CASRLRDIGQPQHF
abundance: .; len: 19; v_gene: TRBV5-6; d_gene: TRBD1; j_gene: TRBJ2-7; CDR3nt: TGTGCCAGCAGCACGGTTCCGGGACAGGGGGCCCTTCCGATCTACGAGCAGTACTTC; CDR3aa: CASSTVPGQGALPIYEQYF
abundance: .; len: 15; v_gene: TRBV6-5; d_gene: .; j_gene: TRBJ2-3; CDR3nt: TGTGCCAGCAGTTACAGGCGGGCCGACACAGATACGCAGTATTTT; CDR3aa: CASSYRRADTDTQYF
abundance: many; len: 13; v_gene: TRBV4-1; d_gene: .; j_gene: TRBJ1-1; CDR3nt: TGCGCCAGCAGCCAAGGGGGGCGGCCTGAAGCTTTCTTT; CDR3aa: CASSQGGRPEAFF
abundance: .; len: 14; v_gene: TRBV7-8; d_gene: TRBD2; j_gene: TRBJ2-3; CDR3nt: TGTGCCAGCAGCTCCGGGACTAGCGGAGATACGCAGTATTTT; CDR3aa: CASSSGTSGDTQYF
abundance: .; len: 16; v_gene: TRBV6-1; d_gene: TRBD2; j_gene: TRBJ2-3; CDR3nt: TGTGCCAGCAGTGAAGTAGGGACTACTAACACAGATACGCAGTATTTT; CDR3aa: CASSEVGTTNTDTQYF
abundance: .; len: 11; v_gene: TRBV20-1; d_gene: .; j_gene: TRBJ2-3; CDR3nt: TGCAGTGCTAGAGCGGGAGATACGCAGTATTTT; CDR3aa: CSARAGDTQYF
abundance: .; len: 16; v_gene: TRBV10-3; d_gene: .; j_gene: TRBJ2-1; CDR3nt: TGTGCCATCAGTGGAGGATTGGGCAGGGGCGGAAATGAGCAGTTCTTC; CDR3aa: CAISGGLGRGGNEQFF
abundance: .; len: 15; v_gene: TRBV27; d_gene: TRBD1; j_gene: TRBJ2-1; CDR3nt: TGTGCCAGCAGTTCAGACAGGGGCTCCTACAATGAGCAGTTCTTC; CDR3aa: CASSSDRGSYNEQFF
abundance: .; len: 11; v_gene: TRBV6-5; d_gene: .; j_gene: TRBJ1-1; CDR3nt: TGTGCCAGCAGTTCCTTCTTACTCGCTTTCTTT; CDR3aa: CASSSFLLAFF
abundance: .; len: 13; v_gene: TRBV6-6; d_gene: .; j_gene: TRBJ2-7; CDR3nt: TGTGCCAGCAGCTGGACAAGCTCCTACGAGCAGTACTTC; CDR3aa: CASSWTSSYEQYF
abundance: .; len: 14; v_gene: TRBV2; d_gene: .; j_gene: TRBJ1-1; CDR3nt: TGTGCCAGCAGAAAAGAGGGCCTGAACACTGAAGCTTTCTTT; CDR3aa: CASRKEGLNTEAFF
abundance: once; len: 15; v_gene: TRBV7-3; d_gene: TRBD1; j_gene: TRBJ2-2; CDR3nt: TGTGCCAGCAGCTTAAGGACAGGGCAGGGCGGGGAGCTGTTTTTT; CDR3aa: CASSLRTGQGGELFF
abundance: .; len: 15; v_gene: TRBV30; d_gene: TRBD2; j_gene: TRBJ2-3; CDR3nt: TGTGCCTGGAGTGTCCCTAGCGGGTTCACAGATACGCAGTATTTT; CDR3aa: CAWSVPSGFTDTQYF
abundance: .; len: 13; v_gene: TRBV2; d_gene: .; j_gene: TRBJ2-7; CDR3nt: TGTGCCAGCAGTGAAGCCGACAGGACTTCACAGTACTTC; CDR3aa: CASSEADRTSQYF
abundance: .; len: 14; v_gene: TRBV7-2; d_gene: TRBD2; j_gene: TRBJ2-7; CDR3nt: TGTGCCAGCAGCACCCGGGCGGGGGTTCACGAGCAGTACTTC; CDR3aa: CASSTRAGVHEQYF
abundance: once; len: 15; v_gene: TRBV4-3; d_gene: .; j_gene: TRBJ2-1; CDR3nt: TGCGCCAGCAGCCTGGCCCAGGGGGGCCACAATGAGCAGTTCTTC; CDR3aa: CASSLAQGGHNEQFF
abundance: once; len: 13; v_gene: TRBV6-6; d_gene: .; j_gene: TRBJ2-7; CDR3nt: TGTGCCAGCAGCTACCGGGACATCTACGAGCAGTACTTC; CDR3aa: CASSYRDIYEQYF
abundance: .; len: 16; v_gene: TRBV4-2; d_gene: TRBD2; j_gene: TRBJ2-3; CDR3nt: TGTGCCAGCAGCCAAGGGCAGCGGGGGAGCACAGATACGCAGTATTTT; CDR3aa: CASSQGQRGSTDTQYF
abundance: .; len: 14; v_gene: TRBV27; d_gene: TRBD1; j_gene: TRBJ1-1; CDR3nt: TGTGCCAGCAGTCCCAGGACAGGGTGGGCTGAAGCTTTCTTT; CDR3aa: CASSPRTGWAEAFF
abundance: .; len: 13; v_gene: TRBV5-8; d_gene: .; j_gene: TRBJ2-5; CDR3nt: TGTGCCAGCAGCTTGCGGAAGCGAGAGACCCAGTACTTC; CDR3aa: CASSLRKRETQYF
abundance: .; len: 14; v_gene: TRBV27; d_gene: TRBD1; j_gene: TRBJ2-1; CDR3nt: TGTGCCACCCTCGGACGGACAGGGAGCAATGAGCAGTTCTTC; CDR3aa: CATLGRTGSNEQFF
abundance: .; len: 13; v_gene: TRBV27; d_gene: .; j_gene: TRBJ1-5; CDR3nt: TGTGCCAGCAGCCCCTATAGCAATCAGCCCCAGCATTTT; CDR3aa: CASSPYSNQPQHF
abundance: .; len: 13; v_gene: TRBV19; d_gene: .; j_gene: TRBJ1-2; CDR3nt: TGTGCCAGTAGGAGGGGGGGGTCGACTGGCTACACCTTC; CDR3aa: CASRRGGSTGYTF
abundance: .; len: 15; v_gene: TRBV7-2; d_gene: TRBD2; j_gene: TRBJ2-7; CDR3nt: TGTGCCAGCAGCTTAGGACTAGCGGGGGGGTACGAGCAGTACTTC; CDR3aa: CASSLGLAGGYEQYF
abundance: .; len: 11; v_gene: TRBV6-6; d_gene: .; j_gene: TRBJ1-1; CDR3nt: TGTGCCAGCAGGAGGAGGTCTGAAGCTTTCTTT; CDR3aa: CASRRRSEAFF
abundance: .; len: 13; v_gene: TRBV29-1; d_gene: TRBD1; j_gene: TRBJ2-5; CDR3nt: TGCAGCGGCCGAACAGGGGAAAAAGAGACCCAGTACTTC; CDR3aa: CSGRTGEKETQYF
abundance: .; len: 13; v_gene: TRBV29-1; d_gene: TRBD1; j_gene: TRBJ1-1; CDR3nt: TGCAGCACTGACAGGGGTCGAAGTTTATCAGCTTTCTTT; CDR3aa: CSTDRGRSLSAFF
abundance: .; len: 16; v_gene: TRBV5-6; d_gene: TRBD1; j_gene: TRBJ2-3; CDR3nt: TGTGCCAGCAGCCCTGCGACAGGGTCGCGCACAGATACACAGTATTTT; CDR3aa: CASSPATGSRTDTQYF
abundance: .; len: 14; v_gene: TRBV6-5; d_gene: TRBD2; j_gene: TRBJ2-5; CDR3nt: TGTGCCAGCAGTCGTCCGGGACTAAAAGAGACCCAGTACTTC; CDR3aa: CASSRPGLKETQYF